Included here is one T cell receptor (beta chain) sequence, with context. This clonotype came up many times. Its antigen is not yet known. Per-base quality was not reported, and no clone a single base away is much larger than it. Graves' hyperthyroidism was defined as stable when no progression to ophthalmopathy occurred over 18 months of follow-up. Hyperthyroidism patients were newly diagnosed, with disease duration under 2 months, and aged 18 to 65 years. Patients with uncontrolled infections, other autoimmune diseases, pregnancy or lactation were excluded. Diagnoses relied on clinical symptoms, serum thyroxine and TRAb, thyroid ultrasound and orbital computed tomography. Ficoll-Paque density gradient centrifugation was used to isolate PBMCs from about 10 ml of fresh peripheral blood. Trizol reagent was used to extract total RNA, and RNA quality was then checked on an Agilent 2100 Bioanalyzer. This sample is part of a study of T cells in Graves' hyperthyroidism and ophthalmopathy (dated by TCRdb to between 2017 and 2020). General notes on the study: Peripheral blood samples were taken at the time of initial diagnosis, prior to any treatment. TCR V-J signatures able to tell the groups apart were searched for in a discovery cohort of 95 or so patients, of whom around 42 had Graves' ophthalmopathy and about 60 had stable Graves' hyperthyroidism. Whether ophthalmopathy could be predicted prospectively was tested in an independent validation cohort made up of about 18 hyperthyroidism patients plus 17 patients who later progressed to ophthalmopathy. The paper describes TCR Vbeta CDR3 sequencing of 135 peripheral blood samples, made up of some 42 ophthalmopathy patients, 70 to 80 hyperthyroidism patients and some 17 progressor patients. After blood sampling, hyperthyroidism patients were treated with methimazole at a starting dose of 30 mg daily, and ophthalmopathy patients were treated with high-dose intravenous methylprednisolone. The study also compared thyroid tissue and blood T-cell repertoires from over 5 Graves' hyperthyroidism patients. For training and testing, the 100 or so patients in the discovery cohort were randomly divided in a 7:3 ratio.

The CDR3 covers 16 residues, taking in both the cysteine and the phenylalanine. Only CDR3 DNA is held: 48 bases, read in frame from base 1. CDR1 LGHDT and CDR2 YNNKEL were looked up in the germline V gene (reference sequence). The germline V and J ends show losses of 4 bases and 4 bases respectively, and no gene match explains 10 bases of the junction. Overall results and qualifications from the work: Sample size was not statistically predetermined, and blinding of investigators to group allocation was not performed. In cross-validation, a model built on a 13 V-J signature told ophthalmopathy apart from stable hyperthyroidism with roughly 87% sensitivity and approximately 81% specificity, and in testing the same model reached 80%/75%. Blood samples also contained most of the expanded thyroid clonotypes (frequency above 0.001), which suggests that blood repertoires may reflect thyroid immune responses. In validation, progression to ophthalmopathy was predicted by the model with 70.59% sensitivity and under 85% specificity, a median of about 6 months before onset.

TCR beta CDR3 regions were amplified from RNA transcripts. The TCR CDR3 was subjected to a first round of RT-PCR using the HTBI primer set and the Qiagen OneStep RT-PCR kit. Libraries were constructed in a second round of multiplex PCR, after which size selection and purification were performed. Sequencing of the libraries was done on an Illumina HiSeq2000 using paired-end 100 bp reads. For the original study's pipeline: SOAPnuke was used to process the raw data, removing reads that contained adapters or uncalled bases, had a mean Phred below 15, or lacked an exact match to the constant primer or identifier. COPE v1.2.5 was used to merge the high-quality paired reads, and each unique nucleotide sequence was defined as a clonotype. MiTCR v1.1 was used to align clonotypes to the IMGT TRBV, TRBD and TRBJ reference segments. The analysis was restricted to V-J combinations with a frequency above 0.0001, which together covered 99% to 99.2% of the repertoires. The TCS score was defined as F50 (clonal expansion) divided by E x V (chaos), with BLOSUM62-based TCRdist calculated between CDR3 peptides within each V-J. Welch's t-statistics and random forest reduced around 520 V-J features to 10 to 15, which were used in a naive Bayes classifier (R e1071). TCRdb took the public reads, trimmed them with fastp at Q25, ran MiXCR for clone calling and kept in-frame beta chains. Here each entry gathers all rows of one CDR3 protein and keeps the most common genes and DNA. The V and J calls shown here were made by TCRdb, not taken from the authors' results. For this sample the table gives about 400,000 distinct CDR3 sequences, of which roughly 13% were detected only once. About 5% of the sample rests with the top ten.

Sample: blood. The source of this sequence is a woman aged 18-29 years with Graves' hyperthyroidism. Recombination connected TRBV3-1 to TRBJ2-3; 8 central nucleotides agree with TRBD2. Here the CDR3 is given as CASSLPGTRAADTQYF. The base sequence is TGTGCCAGCAGCCTACCCGGGACTAGGGCAGCAGATACGCAGTATTTT.